Below, 9 T cell receptor beta chains from the same sample are listed, as sequenced in a study of T cell responses to AZD1222 COVID-19 vaccine. Method: immunoSEQ multiplex PCR; TCRdb's copy keeps in-frame clones and lacks some. The profile shows over 130,000 clones, approximately 90% of them singletons. Sequences were derived from peripheral blood, sampled 28 days after the second AZD1222 dose. These receptors were obtained from an adult who received the AZD1222 COVID-19 vaccine.

The J gene is TRBJ2-2, the V gene TRBV5-1; 10 positions match TRBD2. The germline gives CDR1 SGHRS, CDR2 YFSETQ. The CDR3 has 16 amino acids. J gave up 1 base and V 5 bases, and 5 bases lay outside the gene matches. The CDR3 DNA is TGCGCCAGCAGAGGCCTAGCGGGGGTGAACACCGGGGAGCTGTTTTTT. It yields the protein CASRGLAGVNTGELFF. The full variable domain, with the rest looked up from reference TRBV5-1 and TRBJ2-2, is KAGVTQTPRYLIKTRGQQVTLSCSPISGHRSVSWYQQTPGQGLQFLFEYFSETQRNKGNFPGRFSGRQFSNSRSEMNVSTLELGDSALYLCASRGLAGVNTGELFFGEGSRLTVL.

The V gene is TRBV15, the J gene TRBJ2-1; 8 bases are a match to TRBD2. The CDR3 has 15 amino acids. The V and J ends lost 7 bases and 7 bases, in that order; junction bases with no gene match: 12. The germline gives CDR1 LNHNV, CDR2 YYDKDF (reference sequence). CDR3 amino acids: CATTPGGGRGNEQFF. The CDR3 DNA is TGTGCCACCACTCCCGGGGGGGGGCGCGGGAATGAGCAGTTCTTC.

This chain uses TRBV20-1 with TRBJ2-7; a weak D match, TRBD2 (6 bases). CDR1 and CDR2 (germline): DFQATT, SNEGSKA (reference sequence). V was clipped by 1 base and J by 7 bases, with 8 bases between them. The CDR3 runs 11 residues. The CDR3 DNA sequence: TGCAGTGCTAGAGGCGCGGGAGAGCAGTACTTC. It specifies CSARGAGEQYF.

The chain uses TRBV2 and TRBJ1-1; 12 bases are a match to TRBD1. CDR3 length: 15 amino acids. Germline V gene lookup returns CDR1 SNHLY and CDR2 FYNNEI. The V and J ends lost 5 bases and 6 bases, in that order; junction bases with no gene match: 7. CDR3 coding DNA: TGTGCCAGCAGTACCGGGACAGGGGGCCTGCCTGAAGCTTTCTTT. This encodes CASSTGTGGLPEAFF.

The genes are TRBV28 and TRBJ1-2; 8 nucleotides align to TRBD1. V was pared by 5 bases and J by 8 bases, with 7 bases of the junction left unmatched. CDR3 size: 13 residues. Germline assignment: CDR1 MDHEN and CDR2 SYDVKM. In nucleotides, the CDR3 is TGTGCCAGCAGTCTATCGGACAGGGAGGGCTACACCTTC. It codes for CASSLSDREGYTF.

V gene TRBV5-1 combines with J gene TRBJ2-5, with a tentative D call TRBD2 (6 bases). Germline V gives CDR1 SGHRS, CDR2 YFSETQ. This CDR3 contains 18 residues. Trimming took off 4 bases at V and 1 base at J, with 23 bases between the two ends. The CDR3 reads CASSPGRRSGRFQETQYF. The CDR3 DNA is TGCGCCAGCAGCCCGGGCCGGCGGAGCGGGCGCTTCCAAGAGACCCAGTACTTC.

This chain connects TRBV12-3 or TRBV12-4 to TRBJ2-3; D gene uncertain. The CDR3 runs 11 residues. V lost 7 bases and J lost 4, with 6 bases in between. The CDR3 spells CASKSADTQYF. The CDR3 nucleotides read TGTGCCAGCAAGAGCGCAGATACGCAGTATTTT.

The chain carries TRBV5-4 and TRBJ2-3; 7 nucleotides align to TRBD2. After removal of 2 bases from V and 6 bases from J, the junction contained 6 bases not matched to a gene. CDR1 is SGHNT, CDR2 YYREEE, per germline (reference sequence). This CDR3 spans 14 amino acids. CDR3 nucleotide sequence: TGTGCCAGCAGCTTTGGGGGGGTCGCTGATACGCAGTATTTT. Encoded protein: CASSFGGVADTQYF.

This chain uses TRBV30 with TRBJ1-5; D is undetermined. Trimming shortened V by 0 bases and J by 0 bases, and 3 bases separated the two germline ends. Germline V gene lookup returns CDR1 GTSNPN and CDR2 SVGIG (reference sequence). The CDR3 consists of 13 residues. Here the CDR3 reads CAWSVASNQPQHF. The CDR3 coding sequence is TGTGCCTGGAGTGTCGCTAGCAATCAGCCCCAGCATTTT.